This is a list of T cell receptor beta chains from one sample in a study of robustness of blood B and T cell sequencing. One entry per CDR3 protein, called by TCRdb with MiXCR from the PCR reads. The sample contains around 3,200 distinct CDR3 sequences, roughly three fifths of which appear only once. Sample: peripheral blood. These receptors all come from a human donor in good health. Each CDR3 is given with its conserved first and last residue. The D gene is left open where the match is weak. Clone sizes are given selectively: once, few, many, or a class where the clone is expanded.

d_call j_call v_call clone_size cdr3_nt cdr3_aa
TRBD2 TRBJ2-3 TRBV20-1 . TGCAGTGCCAGCAAGGGACTAGCGGGGACAGATACGCAGTATTTT CSASKGLAGTDTQYF
TRBD2 TRBJ2-3 TRBV6-7 . TGTGCCAGCAGTGTTGGGGGGGTAGATACGCAGTATTTT CASSVGGVDTQYF
. TRBJ2-5 TRBV20-1 . TGCAGTGCTAGAGATGCGGGGGCTAACCAAGAGACCCAGTACTTC CSARDAGANQETQYF
. TRBJ2-1 TRBV5-1 . TGCGCCAGCAGCTCCCCCCTCTCGAGATACAATGAGCAGTTCTTC CASSSPLSRYNEQFF
TRBD2 TRBJ2-1 TRBV5-1 . TGCGCCAGCACGACTAGCGGGGTGTTGGGTGAGCAGTTCTTC CASTTSGVLGEQFF
TRBD1 TRBJ1-2 TRBV20-1 . TGCAGTGCTAGCGGAGGGACAGGGGTAAATGGCTACACCTTC CSASGGTGVNGYTF
TRBD1 TRBJ1-2 TRBV5-4 few TGTGCCAGCAGCCCGCCAGGTCGACAGGGCTATGGCTACACCTTC CASSPPGRQGYGYTF
TRBD2 TRBJ2-3 TRBV18 few TGTGCCAGCTCACCAACTAGCGGGGGGCGCACAGATACGCAGTATTTT CASSPTSGGRTDTQYF
TRBD2 TRBJ2-7 TRBV5-1 few TGCGCCAGCAGCCCAACTAGCGGGGGGGCATCCGAGCAGTACTTC CASSPTSGGASEQYF
. TRBJ2-1 TRBV10-3 . TGTGCCATCAGTGAGGGAGGGGTCAATGAGCAGTTCTTC CAISEGGVNEQFF
TRBD2 TRBJ2-1 TRBV20-1 . TGCAGTGCCGCATCGCCTAGCGGGGGGGCCCGTGAGCAGTTCTTC CSAASPSGGAREQFF
TRBD2 TRBJ2-1 TRBV5-1 . TGCGCCAGCAGCCGAGACCGGGGGGGCAATGAGCAGTTCTTC CASSRDRGGNEQFF
TRBD1 TRBJ2-5 TRBV29-1 . TGCAGCGCGGACGGGACAGGGGGGCAGACCCAGTACTTC CSADGTGGQTQYF
. TRBJ1-6 TRBV5-1 . TGCGCCAGCAGCTTGGGACAGCCTAATTCACCCCTCCACTTT CASSLGQPNSPLHF
. TRBJ2-3 TRBV2 . TGTGCCAGCAGTGATCTCCACGGAACAGGGGGGGCGGGAGATACGCAGTATTTT CASSDLHGTGGAGDTQYF
TRBD1 TRBJ1-4 TRBV15 . TGTGCCACCAGCAGGGACTTCGGACAGGGTAGTGAAAAACTGTTTTTT CATSRDFGQGSEKLFF
TRBD1 TRBJ1-1 TRBV29-1 few TGCAGCGTCTCTACAGGGGCGGGTACTGAAGCTTTCTTT CSVSTGAGTEAFF
. TRBJ2-2 TRBV19 . TGTGCCAGTAGTATAGTTGGCAACACCGGGGAGCTGTTTTTT CASSIVGNTGELFF
TRBD2 TRBJ2-7 TRBV11-2 . TGTGCCAGCAGCTTCGAGGAGCGGGGGTCCTACGAGCAGTACTTC CASSFEERGSYEQYF
. TRBJ1-1 TRBV6-1 few TGTGCCAGCTTCGGGAACACTGAAGCTTTCTTT CASFGNTEAFF
. TRBJ2-3 TRBV13 . TGTGCCAGCAGCCTTAGCGATAGCACAGATACGCAGTATTTT CASSLSDSTDTQYF
. TRBJ2-1 TRBV20-1 . TGCAGTGCTTTCGGGATCTCCTACAATGAGCAGTTCTTC CSAFGISYNEQFF
. TRBJ2-2 TRBV24-1 . TGTGCCACCAGTGGGGCCGCGAACACCGGGGAGCTGTTTTTT CATSGAANTGELFF
. TRBJ1-1 TRBV5-6 . TGTGCCAGCAGCTTTTACACCACCCGGAGGGACACTGAAGCTTTCTTT CASSFYTTRRDTEAFF
. TRBJ1-4 TRBV20-1 few TGCAGTGCCCTACAGGGTGCTAATGAAAAACTGTTTTTT CSALQGANEKLFF
. TRBJ2-2 TRBV6-6 . TGTGCCAGCAGAAGGGAGACCGGGGAGCTGTTTTTT CASRRETGELFF
. TRBJ2-2 TRBV3-1 few TGTGCCAGCAGCCAAGAAGGTGTGTGGGGAGCGAACACCGGGGAGCTGTTTTTT CASSQEGVWGANTGELFF
. TRBJ1-1 TRBV5-1 . TGCGCCAGCAGCTTGAACTCTCGGGGCACTGAAGCTTTCTTT CASSLNSRGTEAFF
. TRBJ1-1 TRBV5-1 . TGCGCCAGCAGCTTGTGGGGGACGGGGAACACTGAAGCTTTCTTT CASSLWGTGNTEAFF
. TRBJ1-3 TRBV30 . TGTGCCTGGAGTGTACACTTAAGCTCTGGAAACACCATATATTTT CAWSVHLSSGNTIYF
. TRBJ2-4 TRBV19 . TGTGCCAGTAGTATCCAGTCGATCGGGGGAGCCGGATCTGAAAACATTCAGTACTTC CASSIQSIGGAGSENIQYF
. TRBJ1-1 TRBV13 few TGTGCCAGCAGCTTAGATTCCAGGGGCAGGACTGAAGCTTTCTTT CASSLDSRGRTEAFF
TRBD1 TRBJ2-7 TRBV20-1 . TGCAGTGCTATTAATCGCGGGACAGGGGTTTCGGAGCAGTACTTC CSAINRGTGVSEQYF
TRBD1 TRBJ1-2 TRBV10-1 . TGCGCCAGCAGTCCCGGGACAGGGTCCTATGGCTACACCTTC CASSPGTGSYGYTF
TRBD1 TRBJ2-2 TRBV7-6 large TGTGCCAGCAGCTCCGACAGGGCCGGGGAGCTGTTTTTT CASSSDRAGELFF
. TRBJ1-1 TRBV2 . TGTGCCAGCAGTCTTGAGAGACAGTCTGAAGCTTTCTTT CASSLERQSEAFF
TRBD1 TRBJ1-2 TRBV10-1 large TGCGCCAGCATTAAAGATGGGGGACAGGGGTCTAGTAGGAACTATGGCTACACCTTC CASIKDGGQGSSRNYGYTF
. TRBJ1-1 TRBV6-1 large TGTGCCAGCCGGACGAGAGATGAAGCTTTCTTT CASRTRDEAFF
TRBD2 TRBJ2-7 TRBV29-1 . TGCAGCGTTTGGGGGGGTCTCTACGAGCAGTACTTC CSVWGGLYEQYF
TRBD1 TRBJ1-1 TRBV27 . TGTGCCAGCAGTTCCGACCAGGGGGCTGACACTGAAGCTTTCTTT CASSSDQGADTEAFF
TRBD2 TRBJ2-2 TRBV2 . TGTGCCAGCAGTACATCTAGCGGGGAGTACACCGGGGAGCTGTTTTTT CASSTSSGEYTGELFF
TRBD1 TRBJ2-2 TRBV10-3 . TGTGCCATCAGTGAGAGGGACAGGACCAACACCGGGGAGCTGTTTTTT CAISERDRTNTGELFF
. TRBJ2-1 TRBV5-1 once TGCGCCAGCAGCTTGCTGGGCGACCTCTCCTACAATGAGCAGTTCTTC CASSLLGDLSYNEQFF
. TRBJ1-1 TRBV27 once TGTGCCAGCAGATCGTCCTACAGCGTTGCAAACACTGAAGCTTTCTTT CASRSSYSVANTEAFF
TRBD2 TRBJ2-7 TRBV10-2 once TGCGCCAGCACTCGACTAGCGGAAATCGAGCAGTACTTC CASTRLAEIEQYF
. TRBJ2-6 TRBV30 few TGTGCCTGGAGTAGGGGGAACTCTGGGGCCAACGTCCTGACTTTC CAWSRGNSGANVLTF
TRBD1 TRBJ2-6 TRBV19 few TGTGCCAGTAGTAGAGGGACAGGGTCTGGGGCCAACGTCCTGACTTTC CASSRGTGSGANVLTF
. TRBJ1-2 TRBV12-3/TRBV12-4 few TGTGCCAGCAGGACAGATGTAAACTATGGCTACACCTTC CASRTDVNYGYTF
TRBD1 TRBJ2-7 TRBV20-1 . TGCAGTGCCGGACAGGGCTACGAGCAGTACTTC CSAGQGYEQYF
. TRBJ1-2 TRBV6-6 . TGTGCCAGCAGTTATCAGTCGGGAGGCTACACCTTC CASSYQSGGYTF
. TRBJ1-1 TRBV27 . TGTGCCAGCAGTTTGGGGGATGAAGCTTTCTTT CASSLGDEAFF
TRBD1 TRBJ2-1 TRBV19 . TGTGCCAGTAGTACCTACAGGGGTTGGGGCAATGAGCAGTTCTTC CASSTYRGWGNEQFF
TRBD1 TRBJ1-6 TRBV3-1 . TGTGCCAGCAGCCAATGGGGACAGCAATCACCCCTCCACTTT CASSQWGQQSPLHF
. TRBJ2-5 TRBV7-9 few TGTGCCAGCAGTCCTAAGTCGAGGGTATCGGAGACCCAGTACTTC CASSPKSRVSETQYF
. TRBJ1-2 TRBV20-1 . TGCAGTGCTAGAGATCAGGCACGGCTAAAATTCGGCTACACCTTC CSARDQARLKFGYTF